This TCR beta chain is from a study of shared clonotypes between healthy human individuals. Naive CD8 populations comprised CD45RO-negative cells positively selected for CCR7, excluding terminally differentiated effector memory CD45RA+ cells. Germline-derived CDR1 and CDR2 are SNHLY and FYNNEI. The CDR3 is made up of 15 amino acids. The J segment lost 5 bases and the V segment lost 4 bases, leaving 7 bases of the junction unmatched. Sequenced by immunoSEQ multiplex PCR; TCRdb stores in-frame clones only, minus some. Of 1.5 million to 2.5 million clones listed, roughly 95% were seen once; the top ten hold 1% to 1.5%.

Sequenced material: naive CD8+ T cells sorted from blood. This TCR was sampled from a man between 18 and 29 years old in good health. V is TRBV2 and J is TRBJ2-2; 7 nucleotides align to TRBD2. The CDR3 DNA is TGTGCCAGCAGTGTTGCGGGAGAGGGGACCGGGGAGCTGTTTTTT. This gives the protein CASSVAGEGTGELFF. Supplemented by reference TRBV2 and TRBJ2-2, the full variable domain reads EPEVTQTPSHQVTQMGQEVILRCVPISNHLYFYWYRQILGQKVEFLVSFYNNEISEKSEIFDDQFSVERPDGSNFTLKIRSTKLEDSAMYFCASSVAGEGTGELFFGEGSRLTVL.